A selection of T cell receptor beta chains follows, all from one sample in a study of T cell clonotyping in hematopoietic cell transplantation. The method was immunoSEQ multiplex PCR; TCRdb's version includes in-frame clones alone and lacks a portion of them. The sample has 10,000 to 15,000 clones, 80% to 95% seen once; the top ten hold 7.8%. The material sequenced was PBMCs, taken 100 days after allogeneic stem cell transplant. The receptor set was obtained from a female patient in her 50s who had an allogeneic stem cell transplant from an unrelated donor, so the T cells may come from the graft donor. Some clones in this sample may be carry-over from other donors' samples. CDR3s include the opening cysteine and the closing phenylalanine or tryptophan. A D gene is named only where the DNA matches it firmly. Some rows have no size entry. The others give once, few or many, or a class for an expanded clone.

>-|TRBV6-5|TRBJ2-7|TRBD1|13
TGTGCCAGCAGTTGGGGGACAGCCTACGAGCAGTACTTC
CASSWGTAYEQYF
>-|TRBV7-9|TRBJ1-5|-|13
TGTGCCAGCAGCTTAGTGAGCAATCAGCCCCAGCATTTT
CASSLVSNQPQHF
>-|TRBV9|TRBJ1-1|-|15
TGTGCCAGCAGCTCGAGTGCAGGGTCTGGTACTGAAGCTTTCTTT
CASSSSAGSGTEAFF
>-|TRBV5-8|TRBJ2-7|-|12
TGTGCCAGCAGCTCCGCGTTTTACGAGCAGTACTTC
CASSSAFYEQYF
>-|TRBV30|TRBJ1-1|-|12
TGTGCCTGGATGGGGGCGGGGGTTAAGGCTTTCTTT
CAWMGAGVKAFF
>-|TRBV6-1|TRBJ1-2|-|15
TGTGCCAGCAGTGGGGGGGCAGGGGCGTCTAGTGGCTACACCTTC
CASSGGAGASSGYTF
>-|TRBV5-1|TRBJ2-5|TRBD1|15
TGCGCCAGCAGCACGGGACAGGGGGCGCGCGAGACCCAGTACTTC
CASSTGQGARETQYF
>few|TRBV4-1|TRBJ1-1|-|14
TGCGCCAGCAGCCAAGGCGGGTATGGCACTGAAGCTTTCTTT
CASSQGGYGTEAFF
>-|TRBV6-1|TRBJ1-1|TRBD1|15
TGTGCCAGCAGTGATTGGACAGGGGGGTCCACTGAAGCTTTCTTT
CASSDWTGGSTEAFF
>-|TRBV28|TRBJ2-5|TRBD1|18
TGTGCCAGCAGTTTAATGGCCCGGGACAGAGAGGGCCAAGAGACCCAGTACTTC
CASSLMARDREGQETQYF
>-|TRBV6-5|TRBJ1-1|-|11
TGTGCCAGCCTGGGGGGGATCGAAGCTTTCTTT
CASLGGIEAFF
>once|TRBV11-2|TRBJ2-7|-|15
TGTGCCAGCAGCTTAGTAGGGGACTGGGCCTACGAGCAGTACTTC
CASSLVGDWAYEQYF
>-|TRBV19|TRBJ1-2|TRBD1|14
TGTGCCAGTAGTGTTATTGACAGGGGCCGTGGCTACACCTTC
CASSVIDRGRGYTF
>-|TRBV6-6|TRBJ1-2|TRBD1|11
TGTGCCAGCAGTTACCAGGGGGCTGTCACCTTC
CASSYQGAVTF
>-|TRBV6-5|TRBJ2-1|-|11
TGTGCCAGCAGTTGGGGTAATGAGCAGTTCTTC
CASSWGNEQFF
>few|TRBV30|TRBJ2-3|TRBD2|15
TGTGCCTGGAAGTCTGTAGCGGGAGAATCAGATACGCAGTATTTT
CAWKSVAGESDTQYF
>-|TRBV10-3|TRBJ1-1|-|15
TGTGCCATCAGTGAAAAGGAATTCTTTAACACTGAAGCTTTCTTT
CAISEKEFFNTEAFF
>-|TRBV4-2|TRBJ1-4|TRBD1|13
TGTGCCAGCAGTCCAATAGGGGGCGGAAAACTGTTTTTT
CASSPIGGGKLFF
>-|TRBV4-3|TRBJ2-1|TRBD2|17
TGCGCCAGCAGCCAAGATACAGGACTAGCGGGGGGGCGCGGGCAGTTCTTC
CASSQDTGLAGGRGQFF
>-|TRBV5-1|TRBJ2-3|TRBD2|17
TGCGCCAGCAGCTTGGGGTCTAGCGGGAGGTGGGCAGATACGCAGTATTTT
CASSLGSSGRWADTQYF
>-|TRBV4-1|TRBJ1-2|-|12
TGCGCCAGCAGCCAGGGAAACTATGGCTACACCTTC
CASSQGNYGYTF
>-|TRBV7-6|TRBJ2-1|-|13
TGTGCCAGCAGCCTAATAGGGGGTAATGAGCAGTTCTTC
CASSLIGGNEQFF
>few|TRBV29-1|TRBJ2-1|TRBD2|15
TGCAGCGTGTCGTCCGGGACTAGGTCCCTCGGTGAGCAGTTCTTC
CSVSSGTRSLGEQFF
>few|TRBV10-1|TRBJ2-7|-|14
TGCGCCAGCAGTGAGTCATCGGGACATCACGAGCAGTACTTC
CASSESSGHHEQYF
>-|TRBV6-6|TRBJ1-4|-|13
TGTGCCACGAGGGGGTGGGAAAATGAAAAACTGTTTTTT
CATRGWENEKLFF
>-|TRBV6-5|TRBJ1-1|-|13
TGTGCCAGCAGTTACTCGGAGGGCACTGAAGCTTTCTTT
CASSYSEGTEAFF
>once|TRBV6-6|TRBJ2-7|-|14
TGTGCCAGCAGTTACTCTGGGGATCGGAACGAGCAGTACTTC
CASSYSGDRNEQYF
>-|TRBV28|TRBJ1-2|TRBD1|15
TGTGCCAGCAGTATCCGACAGGGGGAACTATGGAGCTACACCTTC
CASSIRQGELWSYTF
>-|TRBV10-3|TRBJ2-1|TRBD2|17
TGTGCCATCAGTGAGTCGGGCGGACTAGCGGACTACAATGAGCAGTTCTTC
CAISESGGLADYNEQFF
>-|TRBV10-1|TRBJ1-5|-|14
TGCGCCAGCAGTGAAGGGGGTTCTGATCAGCCCCAGCATTTT
CASSEGGSDQPQHF
>-|TRBV5-1|TRBJ1-6|-|15
TGCGCCAGCAGCACCAGGAGCTCCTATAATTCACCCCTCCACTTT
CASSTRSSYNSPLHF
>-|TRBV30|TRBJ1-2|-|13
TGTGCCTGGAGTAAGCAGGACCCCTATGGCTACACCTTC
CAWSKQDPYGYTF
>few|TRBV11-1|TRBJ1-1|TRBD1|15
TGTGCCAGCAGCGGATTACCAGGGGGGGGCACTGAAGCTTTCTTT
CASSGLPGGGTEAFF
>-|TRBV7-2|TRBJ2-5|-|12
TGTGCCAGCAGCTTATACAGGAAGACCCAGTACTTC
CASSLYRKTQYF
>-|TRBV6-5|TRBJ1-6|-|16
TGTGCCAGCAGTTACTCGACACCTGGAAATGGTTCACCCCTCCACTTT
CASSYSTPGNGSPLHF
>-|TRBV9|TRBJ2-1|-|17
TGTGCCAGCAGCGTAGAGAGAAGCGTGTACTCCTACAATGAGCAGTTCTTC
CASSVERSVYSYNEQFF
>-|TRBV13|TRBJ1-1|-|13
TGTGCCAGCAGCTTCTCGTGGCCGCCTGAAGCTTTCTTT
CASSFSWPPEAFF
>-|TRBV27|TRBJ2-5|-|18
TGTGCCAGCAGTTTAACCATTCAGTCGACACACTATCAAGAGACCCAGTACTTC
CASSLTIQSTHYQETQYF
>-|TRBV11-2|TRBJ2-5|TRBD1|14
TGTGCCAGCAGCTTCACAGGGGTCGGGGAGACCCAGTACTTC
CASSFTGVGETQYF
>-|TRBV30|TRBJ2-4|TRBD2|18
TGTGCCTGGAGCCGGACTAGCGGGAGGCCTCTAGCCAAAAACATTCAGTACTTC
CAWSRTSGRPLAKNIQYF
>-|TRBV20-1|TRBJ2-5|-|11
TGCAGTGCTAGAGAGTGGGAGACCCAGTACTTC
CSAREWETQYF
>once|TRBV28|TRBJ2-5|-|12
TGTGCCAGCAGACAGGGGAGGGAGACCCAGTACTTC
CASRQGRETQYF
>large|TRBV4-2|TRBJ2-3|TRBD2|15
TGTGCCAGCAGCCAAGCGTCTAGCGGGTCAGATACGCAGTATTTT
CASSQASSGSDTQYF
>-|TRBV6-5|TRBJ2-5|-|13
TGTGCCAGCAGGGAAGGGTGGCAAGAGACCCAGTACTTC
CASREGWQETQYF
>-|TRBV7-2|TRBJ2-1|-|12
TGTGCCAGCAGCTTAGGTGTCAATGAGCAGTTCTTC
CASSLGVNEQFF
>-|TRBV14|TRBJ1-2|-|15
TGTGCCAGCAGCCAAAAATACCGGGACGACTATGGCTACACCTTC
CASSQKYRDDYGYTF
>few|TRBV14|TRBJ2-1|TRBD1|20
TGTGCCAGCAGCCAAGGACGCGGCCGGGACAGACTACTCACCCGGGGTGAGCAGTTCTTC
CASSQGRGRDRLLTRGEQFF
>-|TRBV20-1|TRBJ2-1|-|11
TGCAGTGCAACAATATACAATGAGCAGTTCTTC
CSATIYNEQFF
>-|TRBV4-2|TRBJ1-2|-|14
TGTGCCAGCAGCCCGTCCGGGTGGGAATATGGCTACACCTTC
CASSPSGWEYGYTF